Listed here are 14 T cell receptor beta chains from one sample, sequenced in a study of cytomegalovirus exposure and HLA in healthy donors. With 60 Vbeta and 13 Jbeta primers, the PCR was carried out. Repertoires were generated with immunoSEQ multiplex PCR, while TCRdb's copy carries only in-frame clones and drops some. Of about 130,000 clones listed, around 83% are singletons. Sequencing input: PBMCs. Receptors originate from a human donor in good health.

The chain uses TRBV14 and TRBJ2-5; possible D gene TRBD2, 5 bases. The V gene lost 1 base and the J gene lost 5 bases, with 14 bases spanning the gap. This CDR3 has 15 residues. Looked up from germline, CDR1 is SGHDN and CDR2 is FVKESK. The CDR3 loop reads CASSQGGVSWETQYF. Here the CDR3 DNA reads TGTGCCAGCAGCCAAGGGGGAGTCAGTTGGGAGACCCAGTACTTC.

The CDR3 DNA reads TGTGCCATCAGTGCGCGAAAAAAGCCTATTGAGGAAGACAGGGCCGAGGCTGAAGCTTTCTTT. Translating it yields CAISARKKPIEEDRAEAEAFF. V and J are TRBV10-3 and TRBJ1-1; 7 bases fit TRBD1. Germline V lookup: CDR1 ENHRY, CDR2 SYGVKD. The V gene end was trimmed by 4 bases and the J gene end by 6 bases; junction bases not matched to a gene: 29. This CDR3 has 21 amino acids.

This chain links TRBV7-9 with TRBJ2-5, with TRBD1 matching over 10 bases. This CDR3 contains 15 residues. The V gene end was trimmed by 5 bases and the J gene end by 1 base; junction bases not matched to a gene: 4. The germline V gene encodes CDR1 SEHNR and CDR2 FQNEAQ (reference sequence). CDR3 protein: CASSSRDRGQETQYF. As DNA, the CDR3 is TGTGCCAGCAGCAGCCGGGACAGGGGCCAAGAGACCCAGTACTTC.

This clone was seen a handful of times. The genes are TRBV10-2 and TRBJ2-1, with 11 positions matching TRBD2. The V gene's germline CDR1 is WSHSY and CDR2 SAAADI. The CDR3 contains 15 residues. The ends lost 5 bases at V and 4 bases at J; junction bases unmatched: 4. CDR3 DNA sequence: TGCGCCAGCAGTTTAGCGGGGGGGCTATACAATGAGCAGTTCTTC. Translating gives CASSLAGGLYNEQFF.

This clone was observed a single time. The chain recombines TRBV9 with TRBJ2-7; no definite D call. There are 13 residues in the CDR3. V was pared by 0 bases and J by 6 bases, with 10 bases between. Germline values: CDR1 SGDLS, CDR2 YYNGEE. The CDR3 loop is CASSVAPTGEQYF. The CDR3 DNA follows: TGTGCCAGCAGCGTAGCCCCCACCGGCGAGCAGTACTTC.

This chain connects TRBV19 to TRBJ1-2, with D possibly TRBD1 on 5 matching bases. Trimming removed 5 bases at V and 0 bases at J, with 7 bases between. CDR1 LNHDA and CDR2 SQIVND come from the germline V gene (reference sequence). The CDR3 length is 13 residues. CDR3: CASSLTANYGYTF. Written as DNA, the CDR3 is TGTGCCAGTAGTTTGACAGCTAACTATGGCTACACCTTC.

This rearrangement joins TRBV18 to TRBJ2-1; D might be TRBD2 (5 bases). The CDR3 consists of 15 residues. Trimming stripped 5 bases from V and 5 bases from J, with 16 bases between. Germline lookup yields CDR1 KGHSH and CDR2 LQKENI. This CDR3 is CASSSQRRTHNEQFF. The CDR3 nucleotides read TGTGCCAGCTCATCCCAACGACGGACTCACAATGAGCAGTTCTTC.

V and J are TRBV27 and TRBJ2-5, with 10 bases aligning to TRBD2. The assigned J gene may be wrong: the sequence end matches TRBJ2-7 better. This CDR3 contains 14 residues. Germline CDR1 is MNHEY and CDR2 is SMNVEV (reference sequence). CDR3 protein: CASSHSGGTYEQYF. For the CDR3, the DNA is TGTGCCAGCAGTCATAGCGGGGGGACCTACGAGCAGTACTTC.

The table lists this clone with a few counts. This chain links TRBV2 with TRBJ1-4; D unclear. Germline V CDR1 and CDR2: SNHLY, FYNNEI. The length of the CDR3 is 15 residues. V gave up 6 bases and J gave up 0 bases, with 11 bases separating them. CDR3 residues: CASRETPATNEKLFF. The CDR3 DNA is TGTGCCAGCAGGGAAACACCTGCAACTAATGAAAAACTGTTTTTT.

The CDR3 DNA sequence: TGTGCCAGCAGCCGTCCTCCAACCCGGCCCCTCCACTTT. It yields the protein CASSRPPTRPLHF. The V and J genes are TRBV28 and TRBJ1-6, with D unclear. Trimming shortened V by 6 bases and J by 13 bases, and 16 bases separated the two germline ends. CDR3 size: 13 residues. Germline V gene sequence: CDR1 MDHEN, CDR2 SYDVKM.

V usage is TRBV7-2 and J usage is TRBJ1-5; TRBD1 aligns across 8 bases. This CDR3 comprises 16 residues. Germline V gene data show CDR1 as SGHTA and CDR2 as FQGNSA. V gave up 5 bases and J gave up 3 bases; unmatched junction bases: 9. The CDR3 reads CASSVQLDRANQPQHF. DNA for the CDR3: TGTGCCAGCAGCGTCCAACTGGACAGGGCCAATCAGCCCCAGCATTTT.

The V and J genes are TRBV27 and TRBJ2-7; the D gene is possibly TRBD2 (6 bases). V was clipped by 6 bases and J by 5 bases, with 14 bases between them. There are 13 residues in the CDR3. Germline assignment: CDR1 MNHEY and CDR2 SMNVEV (reference sequence). As DNA, the CDR3 is TGTGCCAGCAGCCCGGCGGGGAAGCACGAGCAGTACTTC. Its protein is CASSPAGKHEQYF.

This clone was observed a handful of times. A far larger clone lies a single base away; this is likely a read error. V gene TRBV4-2 combines with J gene TRBJ1-5, with D tentatively TRBD1 (5 bases). The V gene's germline CDR1 is LGHNA and CDR2 YNFKEQ. The CDR3 loop spans 17 amino acids. Trimming removed 5 bases at V and 3 bases at J, with 20 bases between. The CDR3 is CASSFQEGDRPNQPQHF. CDR3 in DNA: TGTGCCAGCAGCTTCCAAGAAGGAGACAGACCCAATCAGCCCCAGCATTTT.

The gene calls are TRBV2 and TRBJ1-3; unclear D gene. The CDR3 runs to 13 residues. V was clipped by 7 bases and J by 4 bases, with 11 bases between them. From germline, CDR1 is SNHLY and CDR2 FYNNEI. CDR3 bases: TGTGCCAGCATGCGGAGGACCGGAAACACCATATATTTT. Translation: CASMRRTGNTIYF.